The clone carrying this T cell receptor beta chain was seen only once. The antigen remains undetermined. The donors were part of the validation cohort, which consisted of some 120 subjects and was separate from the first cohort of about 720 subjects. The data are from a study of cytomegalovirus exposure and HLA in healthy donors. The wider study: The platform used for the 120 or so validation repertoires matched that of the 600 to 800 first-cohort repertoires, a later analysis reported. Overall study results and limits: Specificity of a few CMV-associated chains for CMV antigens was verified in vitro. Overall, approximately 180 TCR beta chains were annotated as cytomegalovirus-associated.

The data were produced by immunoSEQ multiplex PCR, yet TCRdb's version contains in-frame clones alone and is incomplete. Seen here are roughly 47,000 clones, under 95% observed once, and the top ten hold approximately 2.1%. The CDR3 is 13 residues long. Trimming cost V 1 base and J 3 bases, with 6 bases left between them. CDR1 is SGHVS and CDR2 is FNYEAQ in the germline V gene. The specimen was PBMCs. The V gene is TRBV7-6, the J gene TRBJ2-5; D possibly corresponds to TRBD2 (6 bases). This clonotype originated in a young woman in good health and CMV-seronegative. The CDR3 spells CASSLGGEETQYF. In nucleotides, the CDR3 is TGTGCCAGCAGCTTAGGCGGGGAAGAGACCCAGTACTTC.